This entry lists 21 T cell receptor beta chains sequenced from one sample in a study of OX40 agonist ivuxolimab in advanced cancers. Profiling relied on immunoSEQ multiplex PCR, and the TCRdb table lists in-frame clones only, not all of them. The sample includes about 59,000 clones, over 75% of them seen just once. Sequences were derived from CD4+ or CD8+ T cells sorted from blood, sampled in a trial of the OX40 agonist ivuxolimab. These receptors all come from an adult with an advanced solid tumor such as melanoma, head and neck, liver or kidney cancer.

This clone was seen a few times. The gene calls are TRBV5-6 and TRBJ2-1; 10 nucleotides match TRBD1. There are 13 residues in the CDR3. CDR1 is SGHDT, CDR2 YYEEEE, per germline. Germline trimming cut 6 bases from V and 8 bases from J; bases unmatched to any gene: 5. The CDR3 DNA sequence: TGTGCCAGCATCCTCGGGACAGGGGATGAGCAGTTCTTC. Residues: CASILGTGDEQFF.

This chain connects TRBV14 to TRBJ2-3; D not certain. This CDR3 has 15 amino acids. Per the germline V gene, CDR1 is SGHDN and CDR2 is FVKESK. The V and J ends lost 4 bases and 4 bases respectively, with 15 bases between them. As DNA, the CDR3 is TGTGCCAGCAGCCGTTCCAAGGCAGTTGCAGATACGCAGTATTTT. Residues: CASSRSKAVADTQYF.

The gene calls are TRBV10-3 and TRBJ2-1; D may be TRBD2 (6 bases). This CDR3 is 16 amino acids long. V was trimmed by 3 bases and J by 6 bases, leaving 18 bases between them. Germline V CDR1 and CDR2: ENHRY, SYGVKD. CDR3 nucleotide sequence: TGTGCCATCAGTGACCTCCGCTCGGGTAGCGGCAATGAGCAGTTCTTC. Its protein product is CAISDLRSGSGNEQFF.

The CDR3 is CASSVRDRYTEAFF. CDR3 nucleotides: TGTGCCAGCAGTGTTCGGGACAGGTACACTGAAGCTTTCTTT. This rearrangement joins TRBV27 to TRBJ1-1, with TRBD1 identical over 8 bases. The CDR3 is made up of 14 amino acids. Trimming at V came to 5 bases and at J to 3 bases, leaving 5 bases not matched to a gene. CDR1 and CDR2 (germline): MNHEY, SMNVEV (reference sequence).

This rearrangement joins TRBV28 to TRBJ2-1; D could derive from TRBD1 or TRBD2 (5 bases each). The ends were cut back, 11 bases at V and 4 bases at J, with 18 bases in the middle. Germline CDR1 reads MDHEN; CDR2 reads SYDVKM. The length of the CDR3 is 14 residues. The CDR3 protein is CASAGAGPYNEQFF. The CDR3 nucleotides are TGTGCCTCAGCTGGGGCGGGCCCTTACAATGAGCAGTTCTTC. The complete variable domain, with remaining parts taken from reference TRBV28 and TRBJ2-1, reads DVKVTQSSRYLVKRTGEKVFLECVQDMDHENMFWYRQDPGLGLRLIYFSYDVKMKEKGDIPEGYSVSREKKERFSLILESASTNQTSMYLCASAGAGPYNEQFFGPGTRLTVL.

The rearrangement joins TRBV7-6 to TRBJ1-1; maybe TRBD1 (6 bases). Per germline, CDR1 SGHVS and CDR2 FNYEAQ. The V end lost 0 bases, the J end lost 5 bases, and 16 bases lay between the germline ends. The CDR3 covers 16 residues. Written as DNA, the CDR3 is TGTGCCAGCAGCTTAGCTTCGGGGGGGGCGGAAACTGAAGCTTTCTTT. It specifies CASSLASGGAETEAFF.

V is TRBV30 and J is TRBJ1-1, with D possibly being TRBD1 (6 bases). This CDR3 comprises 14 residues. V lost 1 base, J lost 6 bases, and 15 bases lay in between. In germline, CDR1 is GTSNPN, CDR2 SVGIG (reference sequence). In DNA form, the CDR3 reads TGTGCCTGGAGTGCGCCCGGGACAACCCCTGAAGCTTTCTTT. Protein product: CAWSAPGTTPEAFF.

CDR3 residues: CAPVNTEAFF. The CDR3, as DNA: TGTGCCCCCGTGAACACTGAAGCTTTCTTT. The chain employs TRBV11-2 and TRBJ1-1; D call uncertain. Deletions cut 11 bases from V and 0 bases from J, with 4 bases between. Germline V gene lookup returns CDR1 SGHAT and CDR2 FQNNGV. The CDR3 has 10 amino acids.

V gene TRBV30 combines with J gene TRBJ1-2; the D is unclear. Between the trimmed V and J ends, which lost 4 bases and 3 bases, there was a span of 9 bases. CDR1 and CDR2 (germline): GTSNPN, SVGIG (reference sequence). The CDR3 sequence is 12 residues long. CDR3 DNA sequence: TGTGCCTGGACAGGACGGGACTATGGCTACACCTTC. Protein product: CAWTGRDYGYTF.

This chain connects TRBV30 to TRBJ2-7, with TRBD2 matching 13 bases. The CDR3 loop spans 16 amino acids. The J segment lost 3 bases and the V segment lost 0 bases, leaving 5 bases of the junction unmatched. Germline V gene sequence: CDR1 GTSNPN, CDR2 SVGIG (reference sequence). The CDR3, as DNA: TGTGCCTGGAGTGTACGACGACTAGCGGGAGGCTACGAGCAGTACTTC. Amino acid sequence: CAWSVRRLAGGYEQYF.

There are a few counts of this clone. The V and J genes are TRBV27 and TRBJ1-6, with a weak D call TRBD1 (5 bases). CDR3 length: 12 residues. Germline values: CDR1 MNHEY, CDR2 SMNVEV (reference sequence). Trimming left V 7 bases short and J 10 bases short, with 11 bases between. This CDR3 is CASTSAGSPLHF. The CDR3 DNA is TGTGCCAGCACTTCAGCAGGGTCACCCCTCCACTTT.

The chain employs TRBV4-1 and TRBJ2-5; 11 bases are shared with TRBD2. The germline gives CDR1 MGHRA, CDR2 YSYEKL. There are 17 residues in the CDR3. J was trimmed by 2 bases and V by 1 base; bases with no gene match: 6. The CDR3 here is CASSQGGGLAEQETQYF. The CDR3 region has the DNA TGCGCCAGCAGCCAAGGGGGGGGACTAGCGGAACAAGAGACCCAGTACTTC.

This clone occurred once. The CDR3 coding sequence is TGTGCCAGTAGTTATAGCGGAACCACAGATACGCAGTATTTT. Translating it yields CASSYSGTTDTQYF. J is TRBJ2-3 and V is TRBV19; D perhaps matches TRBD2 (6 bases). V shed 5 bases and J shed 2 bases, with 11 bases lying between them. Germline loops: CDR1 LNHDA, CDR2 SQIVND (reference sequence). The CDR3 totals 14 residues.

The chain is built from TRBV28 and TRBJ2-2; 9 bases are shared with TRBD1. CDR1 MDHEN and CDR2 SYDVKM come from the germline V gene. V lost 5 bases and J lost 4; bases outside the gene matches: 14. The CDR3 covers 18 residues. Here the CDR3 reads CASSRSPSTGGVTGELFF. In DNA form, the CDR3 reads TGTGCCAGCAGTCGCAGTCCCTCGACAGGGGGGGTCACCGGGGAGCTGTTTTTT. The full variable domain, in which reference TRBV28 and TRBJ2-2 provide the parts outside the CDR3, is DVKVTQSSRYLVKRTGEKVFLECVQDMDHENMFWYRQDPGLGLRLIYFSYDVKMKEKGDIPEGYSVSREKKERFSLILESASTNQTSMYLCASSRSPSTGGVTGELFFGEGSRLTVL.

The CDR3 loop reads CASSSPPGQANTEAFF. Written as DNA, the CDR3 is TGTGCCAGTAGTAGCCCCCCTGGACAGGCGAACACTGAAGCTTTCTTT. The V call is TRBV19, the J call TRBJ1-1; TRBD1 aligns across 7 bases. The CDR3 spans 16 residues. Trimming cost V 4 bases and J 1 base; bases outside gene matches: 9. Germline V gives CDR1 LNHDA, CDR2 SQIVND (reference sequence).

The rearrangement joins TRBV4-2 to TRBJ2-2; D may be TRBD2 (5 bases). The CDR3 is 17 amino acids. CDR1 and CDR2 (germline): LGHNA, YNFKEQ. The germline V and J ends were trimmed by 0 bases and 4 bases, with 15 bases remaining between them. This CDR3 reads CASSQDFGGQTTGELFF. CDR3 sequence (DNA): TGTGCCAGCAGCCAAGATTTTGGCGGGCAGACCACCGGGGAGCTGTTTTTT.

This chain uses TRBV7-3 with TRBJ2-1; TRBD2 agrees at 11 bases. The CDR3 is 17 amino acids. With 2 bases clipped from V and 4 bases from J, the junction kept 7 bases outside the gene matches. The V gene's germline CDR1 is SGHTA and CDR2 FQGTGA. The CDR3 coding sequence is TGTGCCAGCAGCTTAGATAGCGGGAGGGCGGGTTACAATGAGCAGTTCTTC. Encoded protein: CASSLDSGRAGYNEQFF.

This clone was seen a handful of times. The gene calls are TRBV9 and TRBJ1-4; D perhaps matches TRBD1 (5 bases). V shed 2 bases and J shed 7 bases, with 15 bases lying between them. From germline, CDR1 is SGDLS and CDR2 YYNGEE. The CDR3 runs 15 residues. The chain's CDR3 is CASSVGWGRAEKLFF. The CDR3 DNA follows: TGTGCCAGCAGCGTGGGTTGGGGCAGGGCTGAAAAACTGTTTTTT.

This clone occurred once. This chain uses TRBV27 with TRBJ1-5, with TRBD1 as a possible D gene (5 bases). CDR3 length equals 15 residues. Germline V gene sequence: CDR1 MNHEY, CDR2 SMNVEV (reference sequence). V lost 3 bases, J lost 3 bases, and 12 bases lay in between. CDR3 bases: TGTGCCAGCAGTTTGGAGGGGACCTACAATCAGCCCCAGCATTTT. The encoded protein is CASSLEGTYNQPQHF.

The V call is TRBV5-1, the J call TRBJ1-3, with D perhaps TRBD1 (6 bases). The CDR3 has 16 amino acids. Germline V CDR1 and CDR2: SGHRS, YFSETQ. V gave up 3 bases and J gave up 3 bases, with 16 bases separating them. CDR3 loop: CASSSEQGQDGNTIYF. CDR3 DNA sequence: TGCGCCAGCAGCTCCGAACAGGGACAAGATGGAAACACCATATATTTT.

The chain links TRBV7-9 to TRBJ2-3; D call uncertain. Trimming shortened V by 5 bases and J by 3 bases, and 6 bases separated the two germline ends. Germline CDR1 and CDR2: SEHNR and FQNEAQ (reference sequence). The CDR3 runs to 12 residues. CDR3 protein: CASSTETDTQYF. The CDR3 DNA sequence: TGTGCCAGCAGCACCGAGACAGATACGCAGTATTTT.